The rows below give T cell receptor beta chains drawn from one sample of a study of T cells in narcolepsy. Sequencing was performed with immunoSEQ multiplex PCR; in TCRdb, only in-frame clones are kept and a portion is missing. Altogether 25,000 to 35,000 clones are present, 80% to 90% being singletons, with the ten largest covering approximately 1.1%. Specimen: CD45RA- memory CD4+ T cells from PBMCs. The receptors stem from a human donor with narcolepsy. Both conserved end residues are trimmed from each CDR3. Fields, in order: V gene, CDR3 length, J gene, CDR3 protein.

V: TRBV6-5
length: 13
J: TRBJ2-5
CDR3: ASSYSMVGRETQY

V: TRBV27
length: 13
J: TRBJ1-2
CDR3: ASSSPSNSNYGYT

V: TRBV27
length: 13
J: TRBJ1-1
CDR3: ASSSVGHMNTEAF

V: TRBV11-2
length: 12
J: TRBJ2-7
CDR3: ASSLRHRTYEQY

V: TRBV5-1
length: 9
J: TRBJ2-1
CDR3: ASSLAREQF

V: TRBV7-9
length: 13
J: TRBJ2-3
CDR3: ASTLGGRAPNTQY

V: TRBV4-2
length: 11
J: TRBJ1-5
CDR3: ASSLLRGQPQH

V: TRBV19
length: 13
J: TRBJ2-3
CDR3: ASSRSQLITDTQY

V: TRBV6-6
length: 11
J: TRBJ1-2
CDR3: ASSSDGAYGYT

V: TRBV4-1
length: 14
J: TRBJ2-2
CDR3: ASSQVVGVGAGELF

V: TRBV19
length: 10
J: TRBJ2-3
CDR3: ASRLAGDTQY

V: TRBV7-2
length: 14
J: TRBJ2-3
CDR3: ASSLGGTSGLETQY

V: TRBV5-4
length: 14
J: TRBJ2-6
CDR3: ASSPPKGGGANVLT

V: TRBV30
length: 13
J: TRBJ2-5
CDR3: AWSTPAGGLETQY

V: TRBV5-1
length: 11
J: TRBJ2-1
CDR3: ASGLDRGNEQF

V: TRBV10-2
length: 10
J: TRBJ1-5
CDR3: ASQTLNQPQH

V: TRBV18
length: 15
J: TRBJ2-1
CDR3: ASSPVLFGGRGNEQF